Listed here are 4 T cell receptor beta chains from one sample, sequenced in a study of beta chain features in type 1 diabetes. Reverse transcription of all isolated RNA meant that expressed TCRB transcripts were sequenced. The protocol was immunoSEQ multiplex PCR, while the TCRdb copy is restricted to in-frame clones and leaves out a portion. Among under 250,000 clones, 11% to 15% were seen once, and the ten largest hold about 0.03%. Input material: naive CD4+ T cells from blood. Receptor source: a woman in her thirties or forties in good health.

The chain has TRBV9 and TRBJ1-4; D is unresolved. Per germline, CDR1 SGDLS and CDR2 YYNGEE. This CDR3 has 12 amino acids. V lost 0 bases and J 11 bases, leaving 8 bases between the germline ends. This chain's CDR3 is CASSVGGGKLFF. CDR3 bases: TGTGCCAGCAGCGTAGGGGGAGGGAAACTGTTTTTT.

The genes are TRBV5-6 and TRBJ2-1, with D perhaps matching TRBD2 (5 bases). Trimming removed 5 bases from V and 7 bases from J, with 13 bases in between. Germline V gene data show CDR1 as SGHDT and CDR2 as YYEEEE. The CDR3 has 13 residues. CDR3 residues: CASRSWRVNEQFF. The CDR3 DNA reads as TGTGCCAGCAGGTCGTGGCGGGTGAATGAGCAGTTCTTC.

The rearrangement uses TRBV19 and TRBJ2-1; 11 nucleotides match TRBD2. Germline trimming cut 10 bases from V and 0 bases from J; bases unmatched to any gene: 2. The CDR3 runs 14 residues. Germline CDR1 reads LNHDA; CDR2 reads SQIVND (reference sequence). Written as DNA, the CDR3 is TGTGCCATTAGCGGGGGGGCCTCCTACAATGAGCAGTTCTTC. Translated, it gives CAISGGASYNEQFF.

This clone was recorded a few times. The chain recombines TRBV5-1 with TRBJ2-7; tentative D call: TRBD2 (5 bases). Germline CDR1 reads SGHRS; CDR2 reads YFSETQ. The CDR3 is made up of 14 amino acids. The V end was cut by 1 base, the J end by 2 bases, with 10 bases between. CDR3 sequence (DNA): TGCGCCAGCAGCTTGTCTAGCAGTACCTACGAGCAGTACTTC. Translation: CASSLSSSTYEQYF.